A selection of T cell receptor beta chains follows, all from one sample in a study of type 1 and type 2 diabetes patients. TCRdb recomputed calls from the multiplex PCR reads with MiXCR, one row per CDR3 protein. The sample carries fewer than 350,000 distinct CDR3 sequences, around 50% recorded once. Sequencing was done on a sample of peripheral blood mononuclear cells (PBMCs). These receptors originate from a man aged 18 to 35 with type 2 diabetes. CDR3s include the opening cysteine and the closing phenylalanine or tryptophan. The D gene is left open where the match is weak. Some rows mark clone size as missing; the rest say once, few, many or name a class of expanded clone.

clone_size | d_call | j_call | v_call | cdr3_aa | cdr3_nt
few | - | TRBJ2-3 | TRBV19 | CASSMGLSTDTQYF | TGTGCCAGTAGTATGGGACTGAGCACAGATACGCAGTATTTT
- | - | TRBJ2-3 | TRBV10-3 | CASSYSPRTDTQYF | TGTGCCAGCAGTTACTCGCCACGCACAGATACGCAGTATTTT
- | TRBD2 | TRBJ2-1 | TRBV19 | CASSPSGGSYNEQFF | TGTGCCAGTTCCCCCAGCGGGGGGAGTTACAATGAGCAGTTCTTC
few | - | TRBJ2-5 | TRBV20-1 | CSARSQGSIIVETQYF | TGCAGTGCTAGATCTCAGGGCTCCATCATAGTAGAGACCCAGTACTTC
- | - | TRBJ2-7 | TRBV2 | CASSYRQEGVYEQYF | TGTGCCAGCAGTTACCGACAGGAGGGGGTATACGAGCAGTACTTC
- | TRBD2 | TRBJ2-7 | TRBV19 | CASSLLAGRSYERYF | TGTGCCAGTAGCCTACTAGCGGGGAGATCCTACGAGCGGTACTTC
- | - | TRBJ2-4 | TRBV7-2 | CASSLAGLAKNIQYF | TGTGCCAGCAGCTTAGCAGGTCTAGCCAAAAACATTCAGTACTTC
- | - | TRBJ1-2 | TRBV6-4 | CASSDAQFLGYTF | TGTGCCAGCAGTGACGCACAATTCCTTGGCTACACCTTC
- | - | TRBJ2-1 | TRBV12-3/TRBV12-4 | CASTGSPYNEQFF | TGTGCCAGCACGGGGTCCCCCTACAATGAGCAGTTCTTC
many | - | TRBJ2-1 | TRBV15 | CATSQRRVEQFF | TGTGCCACCAGCCAGAGGAGGGTTGAGCAGTTCTTC
- | TRBD2 | TRBJ2-3 | TRBV7-9 | CASSLSRGGGSDTQYF | TGTGCCAGCAGCTTGTCGCGGGGGGGCGGTTCAGATACGCAGTATTTT
few | - | TRBJ2-7 | TRBV11-2 | CASSFLSEQYF | TGTGCCAGCAGTTTTCTTTCCGAGCAGTACTTC
once | - | TRBJ2-5 | TRBV5-4 | CASFRRGEETQYF | TGTGCCAGCTTCAGGAGAGGGGAGGAGACCCAGTACTTC
- | - | TRBJ2-3 | TRBV2 | CASSSGPPDTQYF | TGTGCCAGCAGTTCCGGTCCCCCAGATACGCAGTATTTT
- | TRBD1 | TRBJ2-3 | TRBV20-1 | CSAFTGTGVQGTQYF | TGCAGTGCTTTTACCGGGACAGGGGTTCAGGGTACGCAGTATTTT
few | - | TRBJ1-2 | TRBV5-1 | CASRPMEGAYGYTF | TGCGCCAGCAGGCCGATGGAAGGGGCCTATGGCTACACCTTC
few | - | TRBJ2-5 | TRBV6-1 | CASSEEGLLQETQYF | TGTGCCAGCAGTGAAGAGGGACTTCTACAAGAGACCCAGTACTTC
few | - | TRBJ2-2 | TRBV9 | CASSVDPGELFF | TGTGCCAGCAGCGTAGATCCCGGGGAGCTGTTTTTT
- | - | TRBJ2-6 | TRBV7-3 | CASSLTGGSGANVLTF | TGTGCCAGCAGCTTAACAGGGGGATCTGGGGCCAACGTCCTGACTTTC
- | - | TRBJ2-7 | TRBV11-2 | CASSPARDYEQYF | TGTGCCAGCAGTCCGGCCAGGGACTACGAGCAGTACTTC
few | TRBD2 | TRBJ2-1 | TRBV20-1 | CSARLAGAFYNEQFF | TGCAGTGCTAGACTAGCGGGCGCCTTCTACAATGAGCAGTTCTTC
once | TRBD2 | TRBJ2-2 | TRBV25-1 | CASSETTSGRNTGELFF | TGTGCCAGCAGCGAAACTACTAGCGGGAGGAACACCGGGGAGCTGTTTTTT
- | TRBD2 | TRBJ2-1 | TRBV6-5 | CASSYSSGGYNEQFF | TGTGCCAGCAGTTACTCTAGCGGGGGGTACAATGAGCAGTTCTTC
- | - | TRBJ1-1 | TRBV20-1 | CSARDLDGLNTEAFF | TGCAGTGCTAGAGATTTAGACGGCCTAAACACTGAAGCTTTCTTT
- | - | TRBJ1-5 | TRBV24-1 | CATSDSGRENQPQHF | TGTGCCACCAGTGATTCTGGGCGGGAGAATCAGCCCCAGCATTTT
- | TRBD1 | TRBJ2-7 | TRBV9 | CASSLTTGLDEQYF | TGTGCCAGCAGCCTCACGACAGGGCTCGACGAGCAGTACTTC
- | TRBD1 | TRBJ2-7 | TRBV6-5 | CASSNYPGQGPLEQYF | TGTGCCAGCAGTAATTATCCGGGACAGGGACCCCTGGAGCAGTACTTC
- | - | TRBJ2-3 | TRBV29-1 | CSVEDIRDRTDTQYF | TGCAGCGTTGAAGATATCCGGGATCGCACAGATACGCAGTATTTT
- | - | TRBJ1-6 | TRBV4-3 | CASSQDGRGSNSPLHF | TGCGCCAGCAGCCAAGACGGCAGGGGTAGTAATTCACCCCTCCACTTT
few | - | TRBJ2-7 | TRBV20-1 | CSARPSGTYEQYF | TGCAGTGCTAGGCCCTCAGGGACCTACGAGCAGTACTTC
few | - | TRBJ1-2 | TRBV6-6 | CASSDTGPYGYTF | TGTGCCAGCAGCGATACGGGCCCCTATGGCTACACCTTC